What follows are 22 T cell receptor beta chains derived from one specimen sequenced in a study of CD8+CD57+ T cells in acquired aplastic anemia. The study profiled TCR beta VDJ and CDR3 using genomic DNA as template. TCRdb reprocessed the reads with MiXCR, giving one entry per CDR3 protein. The repertoire consists of a few hundred thousand distinct CDR3 sequences, with roughly 50% occurring once and the leading ten covering roughly 8%. The sequencing input was sorted CD4+, CD8+, or CD8+CD57+ T cells (not recorded which) from PBMCs. Receptors originate from a human donor with severe aplastic anemia or a healthy control (not recorded which).

This clonotype has a count of ten or more. This chain joins TRBV6-4 and TRBJ2-2; 12 bases fit TRBD2. Germline V gene lookup returns CDR1 MRHNA and CDR2 SNTAGT. V shed 6 bases and J 0 bases; nucleotides not matched to a gene: 5. The CDR3 covers 17 residues. The CDR3 spells CASSALAGGPNTGELFF. CDR3 DNA sequence: TGTGCCAGCAGCGCACTAGCGGGGGGACCGAACACCGGGGAGCTGTTTTTT.

This chain joins TRBV7-9 and TRBJ2-7, with 13 bases identical to TRBD2. This CDR3 is built from 15 residues. Germline values: CDR1 SEHNR, CDR2 FQNEAQ (reference sequence). V lost 6 bases to trimming and J lost 7 bases; unmatched junction nucleotides: 9. The CDR3 spells CASRATSGGAGEQYF. The CDR3 DNA reads as TGTGCCAGCAGAGCCACTAGCGGGGGGGCGGGAGAGCAGTACTTC.

Only a few counts were recorded for this clonotype. This chain uses TRBV19 with TRBJ2-7; 9 nucleotides align to TRBD1. The V gene end was trimmed by 3 bases and the J gene end by 3 bases; junction bases not matched to a gene: 3. The germline gives CDR1 LNHDA, CDR2 SQIVND (reference sequence). CDR3 length: 14 amino acids. CDR3 loop: CASSIKTGGYEQYF. CDR3 coding DNA: TGTGCCAGTAGTATCAAGACAGGGGGCTACGAGCAGTACTTC.

This chain's CDR3 is CASSQESLVGYTF. Written as DNA, the CDR3 is TGTGCCAGCAGCCAAGAATCTTTGGTGGGCTACACCTTC. This chain connects TRBV25-1 to TRBJ1-2; D gene uncertain. Germline loops: CDR1 MGHDK, CDR2 SYGVNS. V gave up 6 bases and J gave up 8 bases, with 16 bases separating them. CDR3 length: 13 amino acids.

DNA for the CDR3: TGTGCCAGCAGCTTCACAGGGGTCTCCTACGAGCAGTACTTC. It codes for CASSFTGVSYEQYF. The rearrangement uses TRBV7-9 and TRBJ2-7; 7 bases are a match to TRBD1. The junction had 2 bases not matched to a gene; V was cut back by 3 bases and J by 0 bases. This CDR3 contains 14 residues. Germline-derived CDR1 and CDR2 are SEHNR and FQNEAQ (reference sequence).

This clonotype was observed a single time. The rearrangement uses TRBV7-9 and TRBJ1-2, with D perhaps TRBD1 (5 bases). The ends were cut back, 1 base at V and 5 bases at J, with 14 bases in the middle. This CDR3 comprises 15 residues. Germline loops: CDR1 SEHNR, CDR2 FQNEAQ (reference sequence). CDR3 sequence (DNA): TGTGCCAGCAGCTTAGGGAACAGGCCCCTTTATGGCTACACCTTC. As protein: CASSLGNRPLYGYTF. Full variable domain (missing parts from reference TRBV7-9 and TRBJ1-2): DTGVSQNPRHKITKRGQNVTFRCDPISEHNRLYWYRQTLGQGPEFLTYFQNEAQLEKSRLLSDRFSAERPKGSFSTLEIQRTEQGDSAMYLCASSLGNRPLYGYTFGSGTRLTVV.

This clonotype has at least ten counts. The chain couples TRBV3-1 to TRBJ1-2; perhaps TRBD1 as D (5 bases). V shed 4 bases and J shed 7 bases, with 16 bases lying between them. The CDR3 has 14 amino acids. Per germline, CDR1 LGHDT and CDR2 YNNKEL (reference sequence). In nucleotides, the CDR3 is TGTGCCAGCAGCCTCCAGGGACTGGGGACTGGCTACACCTTC. It yields the protein CASSLQGLGTGYTF.

This chain uses TRBV7-3 with TRBJ2-7; 12 nucleotides match TRBD2. The junction had 3 bases not matched to a gene; V was cut back by 4 bases and J by 5 bases. The CDR3 consists of 14 residues. Germline CDR1 SGHTA, CDR2 FQGTGA. CDR3 coding DNA: TGTGCCAGCAGCTCTAGCGGGGGGGCAGACGAGCAGTACTTC. The encoded protein is CASSSSGGADEQYF. Filled out from reference TRBV7-3 and TRBJ2-7, the complete variable domain reads GAGVSQTPSNKVTEKGKYVELRCDPISGHTALYWYRQSLGQGPEFLIYFQGTGAADDSGLPNDRFFAVRPEGSVSTLKIQRTERGDSAVYLCASSSSGGADEQYFGPGTRLTVT.

As concerns this clonotype: This may stem from a read error, because a much larger clone lies one nucleotide away. The genes are TRBV9 and TRBJ2-1; 14 bases fit TRBD2. The CDR3 spans 15 residues. The germline V gene has CDR1 SGDLS and CDR2 YYNGEE. The V and J ends lost 7 bases and 6 bases, in that order; junction bases with no gene match: 6. CDR3 residues: CASGEGLAGGNEQFF. The CDR3 nucleotides are TGTGCCAGCGGCGAAGGACTAGCGGGGGGCAATGAGCAGTTCTTC.

Ten or more counts support this clonotype. The V call is TRBV24-1, the J call TRBJ1-1, with 7 bases fitting TRBD1. Looked up from germline, CDR1 is KGHDR and CDR2 is SFDVKD. V trimming: 4 bases; J trimming: 8 bases; junction bases outside the gene matches: 6. The CDR3 extends over 13 amino acids. The CDR3 bases are TGTGCCACCAGTGACGGGACAGTGCAAGAAGCTTTCTTT. Translated, it gives CATSDGTVQEAFF.

This clonotype has a count of ten or more. The chain recombines TRBV20-1 with TRBJ2-1, with D perhaps matching TRBD2 (5 bases). Trimming stripped 2 bases from V and 7 bases from J, with 12 bases between. Per the germline V gene, CDR1 is DFQATT and CDR2 is SNEGSKA (reference sequence). The CDR3 has 13 residues. CDR3 DNA sequence: TGCAGTGCTAGAATACCCTCGGGAAATGAGCAGTTCTTC. This translates into CSARIPSGNEQFF.

This clonotype came up a few times. The chain employs TRBV20-1 and TRBJ2-5; 10 bases fit TRBD2. Germline CDR1 reads DFQATT; CDR2 reads SNEGSKA (reference sequence). The CDR3 extends over 16 amino acids. With V trimmed by 1 base and J by 5 bases, 10 bases remained unmatched. The CDR3 DNA follows: TGCAGTGCTAGAGCTGTGGCTAGCGGGAGTTTGGAGACCCAGTACTTC. Translating gives CSARAVASGSLETQYF.

There are a few counts of this clonotype. The rearrangement uses TRBV7-9 and TRBJ2-7, with 7 bases aligning to TRBD1. Germline-derived CDR1 and CDR2 are SEHNR and FQNEAQ (reference sequence). After removal of 5 bases from V and 4 bases from J, the junction contained 5 bases not matched to a gene. The CDR3 length is 13 residues. This chain's CDR3 is CASSQGQFYEQYF. DNA for the CDR3: TGTGCCAGCAGCCAGGGACAGTTTTACGAGCAGTACTTC.

Regarding this clonotype: A read error may account for a junction end that differs from germline. The V gene is TRBV2, the J gene TRBJ1-5; TRBD1 matches at 9 bases. Germline loops: CDR1 SNHLY, CDR2 FYNNEI. This CDR3 spans 14 amino acids. CDR3 DNA sequence: TGTGCCAGCAGCGAACAGGGGGCGAATCAGCCCCGGCATTTT. This gives the protein CASSEQGANQPRHF. Drawing the rest from reference TRBV2 and TRBJ1-5, the complete variable domain is EPEVTQTPSHQVTQMGQEVILRCVPISNHLYFYWYRQILGQKVEFLVSFYNNEISEKSEIFDDQFSVERPDGSNFTLKIRSTKLEDSAMYFCASSEQGANQPRHFGDGTRLSIL.

The chain employs TRBV7-4 and TRBJ1-5; D gene unclear. Germline CDR1 reads SGHVT; CDR2 reads SQSDAQ. The CDR3 covers 14 residues. The V gene lost 0 bases and the J gene lost 3 bases, with 6 bases spanning the gap. This CDR3 is CASSLAQNNQPQHF. The CDR3 nucleotides are TGTGCCAGCAGCTTAGCACAGAACAATCAGCCCCAGCATTTT.

Note on this clonotype: At one end the junction does not follow the germline gene, possibly because of a read error. The chain joins TRBV2 to TRBJ1-5; D unclear. This CDR3 is 14 amino acids long. Germline-derived CDR1 and CDR2 are SNHLY and FYNNEI. The CDR3 DNA sequence: TGTGCCGGCAGTCAGGACGGCATCAATCAGCCCCAGCATTTT. Protein: CAGSQDGINQPQHF.

V usage is TRBV15 and J usage is TRBJ2-7; D is uncertain. The V gene lost 0 bases and the J gene lost 6 bases, with 9 bases spanning the gap. The CDR3 spans 13 residues. Germline CDR1 reads LNHNV; CDR2 reads YYDKDF (reference sequence). The CDR3 region is CATSREQRSEQYF. CDR3 sequence (DNA): TGTGCCACCAGCAGAGAACAAAGGAGCGAGCAGTACTTC.

V gene TRBV19 combines with J gene TRBJ2-7; D might be TRBD1 (6 bases). CDR1 and CDR2 from the germline V gene are LNHDA and SQIVND (reference sequence). The CDR3 loop spans 13 amino acids. V gave up 4 bases and J gave up 1 base, with 8 bases separating them. The CDR3 DNA follows: TGTGCCAGTAGTAGGACAGTTTCCTACGAGCAGTACTTC. This codes for CASSRTVSYEQYF.

This clonotype was found a few times. The chain couples TRBV20-1 to TRBJ1-1; 7 bases map to TRBD1. V dropped 6 bases and J dropped 1; count of bases not matched to a gene: 17. The CDR3 is 17 residues long. Germline V lookup: CDR1 DFQATT, CDR2 SNEGSKA (reference sequence). The CDR3 DNA follows: TGCAGTGCCCCAGGGGAGGGGGCAATCTCGTGGAACACTGAAGCTTTCTTT. This encodes CSAPGEGAISWNTEAFF.

This chain links TRBV14 with TRBJ2-7; D is ambiguous. This CDR3 is 12 amino acids long. CDR1 is SGHDN, CDR2 FVKESK, per germline. Trimming removed 1 base at V and 9 bases at J, with 10 bases between. CDR3 coding DNA: TGTGCCAGCAGCCAAGTGGCAATATGGCAGTACTTC. Translation gives CASSQVAIWQYF. The full variable domain, completed using reference TRBV14 and TRBJ2-7, is EAGVTQFPSHSVIEKGQTVTLRCDPISGHDNLYWYRRVMGKEIKFLLHFVKESKQDESGMPNNRFLAERTGGTYSTLKVQPAELEDSGVYFCASSQVAIWQYFGPGTRLTVT.

This rearrangement joins TRBV7-8 to TRBJ1-5, with a weak D call TRBD1 (5 bases). Germline CDR1 is SGHVS and CDR2 is FQNEAQ. V lost 5 bases to trimming and J lost 0 bases, with 14 bases between them. This CDR3 is built from 16 residues. CDR3 in amino acids: CASSSGTGNSNQPQHF. DNA for the CDR3: TGTGCCAGCAGCAGCGGGACGGGTAATAGCAATCAGCCCCAGCATTTT.

This clonotype was seen only once. V and J are TRBV19 and TRBJ2-7; D not certain. V gave up 1 base and J gave up 6 bases, with 13 bases separating them. This CDR3 spans 14 amino acids. CDR1 is LNHDA, CDR2 SQIVND, per germline (reference sequence). The CDR3 spells CASSIVGEAGEQYF. The CDR3 nucleotides read TGTGCCAGTAGTATAGTTGGGGAAGCCGGCGAGCAGTACTTC.